The clone carrying this T cell receptor beta chain was seen a few times. Antigen: not known. The CDR3 consists of 18 residues. V shed 5 bases and J shed 3 bases, with 24 bases lying between them. Germline CDR1 reads KGHDR; CDR2 reads SFDVKD. The sample belongs to a study of T cell repertoires in cytomegalovirus infection. Findings and caveats of the study: There were carriers of CMV plus the relevant HLA, and cumulative public TCR beta family frequency identified them.

One entry per CDR3 protein results from TCRdb running MiXCR on the reads. Here the sample spans 340,000 or so distinct CDR3 sequences, just under 25% being singletons. The sample in question was cultured PBMCs, obtained from culture after CMV antigen stimulation. This TCR was recovered from a human donor in good health (CMV status not recorded). Some clones in this sample may be carry-over from other donors' samples. The chain has TRBV24-1 and TRBJ1-1; possible D gene TRBD1, 5 bases. CDR3 DNA sequence: TGTGCCACCAGTGGCAGGGACCTTCGCAATGGCCTTTACACTGAAGCTTTCTTT. This encodes CATSGRDLRNGLYTEAFF.